Sequencing of this T cell receptor beta chain was carried out in a study of T cell responses to AZD1222 COVID-19 vaccine (dated by TCRdb to the early 2020s). Regarding the research as a whole: AZD1222 recipients with second doses at about 4 weeks or about 12 weeks were pooled, because spike-specific TCR depth and breadth did not differ between schedules. Trial participants were enrolled into age subgroups of 18-55, 56-69 and 70-plus years, which contained 148, 28 and 57 TCR-sequenced participants, respectively. A total of 230 to 250 trial participants underwent TCR sequencing, of whom roughly 210 received two doses of AZD1222 and roughly 25 received two doses of the MenACWY control vaccine. Overall study outcomes, separate from this receptor: Because no day 14 peak-response samples were available, repertoires were characterized only after the peak T cell response. Participants were mostly white British and included more females than males, and it was suggested by the authors that clonal diversity may have been underestimated. Epitopes outside the regions mutated in the B.1.351 and B.1.1.7 variants were reportedly recognized by nearly half of the unique spike-specific TCRs. Conclusions about previously exposed vaccinees are limited, since just a handful of AZD1222 recipients were seropositive for SARS-CoV-2 at baseline. In the small 56-69-year group, the increase in depth fell short of significance, most likely because of low power. The vaccine-associated CD4 TCRs covered the entire spike protein, and the dominant responses fell in regions 160-218 and 743-854. After two AZD1222 doses, both the breadth and the depth of spike-specific TCRs were significantly higher than at day 0 and than in MenACWY recipients.

The sample's time point label, in plain terms: baseline before first vaccination. Vaccinee samples came from UK trials COV001 and COV002, including a single-blind randomized controlled phase 2/3 trial of AZD1222 (ChAdOx1 nCoV-19) in healthy adults. For TCRbeta chain sequencing, PBMC samples were collected from trial participants at day 0 and at day 28 after the second dose. The CDR3 regions of human TCRbeta chains were analyzed by immunosequencing. From the authors' description of their analysis: Repertoire TCRs were checked for matches against a reference library of SARS-CoV-2-specific TCRs that had been generated using the MIRA antigen-specificity platform. Breadth was defined as the fraction of unique TCRs that were SARS-CoV-2-associated. Depth was defined as the fraction of total T cells that were SARS-CoV-2-associated. Using the MIRA data, each spike-specific TCR was mapped to the spike region that the TCR reacts to and placed in a CD4 or CD8 class. Log10-transformed breadth and depth values were compared by one-way ANOVA with Sidak's multiple comparisons tests. Not all clones reach the TCRdb copy of this immuneACCESS table, which keeps in-frame sequences only. Checked studies attribute under half of the gap to unresolved V genes and leave the rest unexplained. Clone size and V and J calls were adopted from that table, with D and trimming inferred from the DNA. The sample table records 150,000 to 200,000 clones; 85% to 95% of these occur just once. 0.7% to 0.9% of the sample rests with the top ten.

The CDR3 has 14 amino acids, counting the end cysteine and phenylalanine. Of all the DNA, just the CDR3 is kept, 42 bases in frame from base 1. Looking up the germline V gene (reference sequence) yields CDR1 GTSNPN and CDR2 SVGIG. Trimming accounts for 1 base at V and 7 bases at J, while the number of junction bases matched to no gene is 7. Comments on this clone: Its antigen remains unidentified. Base qualities are not recorded, but no much larger clone differs from it by a single base.

The sequencing here drew on peripheral blood, taken on day 0 of AZD1222 vaccination. The TCR was taken from an adult in good health. The chain is made from TRBV30 and TRBJ1-5, and 7 junction bases match TRBD1. The CDR3 sequence is CAWSGEGARQPQHF. The base sequence is TGTGCCTGGAGTGGGGAGGGGGCGCGCCAGCCCCAGCATTTT.